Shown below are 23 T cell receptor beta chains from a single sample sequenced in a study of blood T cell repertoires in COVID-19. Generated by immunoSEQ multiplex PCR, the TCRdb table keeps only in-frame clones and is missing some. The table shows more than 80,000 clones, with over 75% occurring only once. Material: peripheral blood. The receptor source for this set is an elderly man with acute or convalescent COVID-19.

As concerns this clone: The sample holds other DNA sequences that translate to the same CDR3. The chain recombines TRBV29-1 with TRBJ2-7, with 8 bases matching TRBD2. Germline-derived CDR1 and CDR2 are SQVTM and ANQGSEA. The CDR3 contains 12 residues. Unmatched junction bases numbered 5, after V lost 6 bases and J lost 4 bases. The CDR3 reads CSVGGGPYEQYF. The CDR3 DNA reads TGCAGCGTAGGCGGGGGGCCTTACGAGCAGTACTTC.

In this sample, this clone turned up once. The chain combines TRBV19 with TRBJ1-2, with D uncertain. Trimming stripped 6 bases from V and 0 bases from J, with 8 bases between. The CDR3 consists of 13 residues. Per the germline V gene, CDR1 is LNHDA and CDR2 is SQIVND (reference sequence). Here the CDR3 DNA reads TGTGCCAGTAGCTTCCAGGCTAACTATGGCTACACCTTC. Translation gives CASSFQANYGYTF.

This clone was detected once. DNA of the CDR3: TGTGCCAGCAGCTTAGGGGCAGTGAATTCACCCCTCCACTTT. Its protein is CASSLGAVNSPLHF. V gene TRBV7-9 combines with J gene TRBJ1-6; no clear D gene. The CDR3 spans 14 residues. V was pared by 1 base and J by 7 bases, with 8 bases between. Germline V gene lookup returns CDR1 SEHNR and CDR2 FQNEAQ (reference sequence).

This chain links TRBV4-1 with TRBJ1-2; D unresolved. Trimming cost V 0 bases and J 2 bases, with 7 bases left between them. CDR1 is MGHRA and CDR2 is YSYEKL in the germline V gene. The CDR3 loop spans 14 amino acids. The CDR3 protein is CASSQDQANYGYTF. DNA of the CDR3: TGCGCCAGCAGCCAAGATCAGGCGAACTATGGCTACACCTTC.

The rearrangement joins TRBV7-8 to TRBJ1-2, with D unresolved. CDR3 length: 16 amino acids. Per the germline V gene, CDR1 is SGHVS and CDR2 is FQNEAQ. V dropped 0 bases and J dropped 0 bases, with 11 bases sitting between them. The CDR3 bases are TGTGCCAGCAGCTTAGCGCAAACAGTCACTAACTATGGCTACACCTTC. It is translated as CASSLAQTVTNYGYTF.

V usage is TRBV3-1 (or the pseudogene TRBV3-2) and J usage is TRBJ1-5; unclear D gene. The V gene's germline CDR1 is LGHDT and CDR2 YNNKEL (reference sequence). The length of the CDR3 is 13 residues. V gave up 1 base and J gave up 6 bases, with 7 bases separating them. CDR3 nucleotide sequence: TGTGCCAGCAGCCAAGCATACGGTCAGCCCCAGCATTTT. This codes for CASSQAYGQPQHF.

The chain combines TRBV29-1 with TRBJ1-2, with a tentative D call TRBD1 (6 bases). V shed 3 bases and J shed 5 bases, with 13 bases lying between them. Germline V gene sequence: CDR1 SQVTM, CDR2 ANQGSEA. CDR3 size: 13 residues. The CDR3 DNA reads TGCAGCGTTGACCTGGACAGTTCTTATGGCTACACCTTC. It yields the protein CSVDLDSSYGYTF. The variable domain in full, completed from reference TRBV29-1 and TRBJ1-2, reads SAVISQKPSRDICQRGTSLTIQCQVDSQVTMMFWYRQQPGQSLTLIATANQGSEATYESGFVIDKFPISRPNLTFSTLTVSNMSPEDSSIYLCSVDLDSSYGYTFGSGTRLTVV.

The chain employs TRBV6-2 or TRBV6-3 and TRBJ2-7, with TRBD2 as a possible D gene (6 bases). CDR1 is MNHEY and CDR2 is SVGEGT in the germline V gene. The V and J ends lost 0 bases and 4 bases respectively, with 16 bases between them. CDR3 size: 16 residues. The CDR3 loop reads CASSYSEEGPSYEQYF. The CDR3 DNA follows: TGTGCCAGCAGTTACTCGGAGGAGGGGCCCTCATACGAGCAGTACTTC.

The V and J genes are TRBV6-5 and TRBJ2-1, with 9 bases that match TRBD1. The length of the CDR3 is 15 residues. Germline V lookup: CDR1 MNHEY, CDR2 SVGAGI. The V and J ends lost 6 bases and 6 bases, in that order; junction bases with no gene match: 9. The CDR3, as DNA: TGTGCCAGCAGCCTGGGGACAGGGTTGCCCAATGAGCAGTTCTTC. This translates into CASSLGTGLPNEQFF.

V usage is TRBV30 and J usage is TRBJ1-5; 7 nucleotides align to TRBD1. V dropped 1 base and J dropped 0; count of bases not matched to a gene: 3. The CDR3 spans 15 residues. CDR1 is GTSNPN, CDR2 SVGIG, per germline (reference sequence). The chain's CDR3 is CAWSGTGYSNQPQHF. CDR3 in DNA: TGTGCCTGGAGTGGGACAGGCTATAGCAATCAGCCCCAGCATTTT.

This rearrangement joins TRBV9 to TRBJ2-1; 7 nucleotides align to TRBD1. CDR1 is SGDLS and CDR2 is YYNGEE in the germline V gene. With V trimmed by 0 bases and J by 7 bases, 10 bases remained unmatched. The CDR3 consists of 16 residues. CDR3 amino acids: CASSVGGSGGKNEQFF. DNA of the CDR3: TGTGCCAGCAGCGTAGGTGGGTCAGGGGGAAAGAATGAGCAGTTCTTC.

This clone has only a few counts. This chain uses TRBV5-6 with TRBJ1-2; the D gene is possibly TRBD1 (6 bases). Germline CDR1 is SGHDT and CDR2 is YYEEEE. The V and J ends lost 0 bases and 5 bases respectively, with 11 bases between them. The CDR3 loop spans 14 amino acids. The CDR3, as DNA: TGTGCCAGCAGCTTGGAACAGGGCGGTTATGGCTACACCTTC. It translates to CASSLEQGGYGYTF.

CDR3 residues: CASSLSSGNTEAFF. CDR3 nucleotides: TGTGCCAGCAGCTTGAGTTCCGGTAACACTGAAGCTTTCTTT. This chain uses TRBV5-5 with TRBJ1-1, with D unresolved. This CDR3 has 14 residues. CDR1 is SGHKS and CDR2 is YYEKEE in the germline V gene (reference sequence). The V end lost 1 base, the J end lost 2 bases, and 9 bases lay between the germline ends.

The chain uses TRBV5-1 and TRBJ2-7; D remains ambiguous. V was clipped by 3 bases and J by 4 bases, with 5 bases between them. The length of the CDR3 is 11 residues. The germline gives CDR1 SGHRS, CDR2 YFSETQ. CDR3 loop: CASSYGYEQYF. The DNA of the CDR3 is TGCGCCAGCAGCTACGGTTACGAGCAGTACTTC.

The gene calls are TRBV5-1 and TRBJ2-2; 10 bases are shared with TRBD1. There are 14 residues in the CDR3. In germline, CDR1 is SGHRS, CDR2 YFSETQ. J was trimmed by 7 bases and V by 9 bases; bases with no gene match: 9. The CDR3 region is CATSTGGANGELFF. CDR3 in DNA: TGCGCCACCTCGACAGGGGGCGCGAACGGGGAGCTGTTTTTT.

The CDR3 here is CANREQPDMGTQYF. In DNA, the CDR3 is TGTGCCAATCGGGAGCAGCCCGACATGGGAACCCAGTACTTC. The genes are TRBV5-4 and TRBJ2-5; D may be TRBD2 (6 bases). The CDR3 has 14 residues. Germline V CDR1 and CDR2: SGHNT, YYREEE (reference sequence). V lost 9 bases and J lost 8, with 23 bases in between.

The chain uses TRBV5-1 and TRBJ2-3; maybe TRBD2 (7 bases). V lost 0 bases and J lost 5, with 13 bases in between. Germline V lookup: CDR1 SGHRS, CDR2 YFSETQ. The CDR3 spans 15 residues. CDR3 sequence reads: CASSLAGGARDTQYF. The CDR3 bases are TGCGCCAGCAGCTTGGCGGGGGGCGCGAGAGATACGCAGTATTTT.

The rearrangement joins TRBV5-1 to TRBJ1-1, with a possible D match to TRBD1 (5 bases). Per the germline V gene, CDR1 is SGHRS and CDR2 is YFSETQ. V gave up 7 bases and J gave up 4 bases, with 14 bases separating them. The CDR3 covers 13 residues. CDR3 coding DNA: TGCGCCAGCCGCTACCAGGGAGGCACTGAAGCTTTCTTT. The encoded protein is CASRYQGGTEAFF.

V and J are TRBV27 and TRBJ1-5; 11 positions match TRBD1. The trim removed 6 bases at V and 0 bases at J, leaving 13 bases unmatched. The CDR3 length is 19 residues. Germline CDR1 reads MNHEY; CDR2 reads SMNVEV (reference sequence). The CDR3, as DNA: TGTGCCAGCAGGCAATCCGGGACAGGGGGATATTATAGCAATCAGCCCCAGCATTTT. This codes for CASRQSGTGGYYSNQPQHF.

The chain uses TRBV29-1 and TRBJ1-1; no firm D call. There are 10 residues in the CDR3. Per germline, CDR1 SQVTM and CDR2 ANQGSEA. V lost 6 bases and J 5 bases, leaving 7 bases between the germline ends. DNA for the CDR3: TGCAGCGTAGCCGGGACTGAAGCTTTCTTT. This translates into CSVAGTEAFF.

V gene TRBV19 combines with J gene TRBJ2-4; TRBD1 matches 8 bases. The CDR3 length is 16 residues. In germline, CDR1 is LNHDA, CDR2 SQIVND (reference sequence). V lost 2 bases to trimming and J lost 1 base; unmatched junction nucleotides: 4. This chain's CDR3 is CASSINRGAAKNIQYF. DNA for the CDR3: TGTGCCAGTAGTATAAACAGGGGGGCGGCCAAAAACATTCAGTACTTC.

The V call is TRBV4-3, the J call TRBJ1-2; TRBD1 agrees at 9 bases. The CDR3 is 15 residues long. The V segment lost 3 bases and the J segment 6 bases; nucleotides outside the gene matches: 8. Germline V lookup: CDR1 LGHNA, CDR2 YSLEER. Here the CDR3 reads CASSQQTGGWDGYTF. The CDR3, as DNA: TGCGCCAGCAGCCAGCAGACAGGGGGGTGGGATGGCTACACCTTC.

CDR3 DNA: TGTGCCAGCAACGACCAGGGTCTCTCCTATGGCTACACCTTC. This codes for CASNDQGLSYGYTF. This chain joins TRBV6-5 and TRBJ1-2, with D possibly being TRBD1 (5 bases). The CDR3 is made up of 14 amino acids. The germline CDR1 and CDR2 sequences are MNHEY and SVGAGI. V lost 7 bases to trimming and J lost 4 bases, with 16 bases between them.